This TCR beta chain was sequenced in a study of cytomegalovirus exposure and HLA in healthy donors. PCR primers comprised 60 Vbeta and 13 Jbeta primers. The assay was immunoSEQ multiplex PCR, and TCRdb's table has in-frame clones only and misses some. The top ten clones hold about 2% of a sample with 280,000 or so clones, approximately 90% of them seen once. CDR1 is SGHNT and CDR2 is YENEEA in the germline V gene. With 3 bases clipped from V and 1 base from J, the junction kept 2 bases outside the gene matches. The CDR3 has 15 residues. The specimen was PBMCs. The origin of this receptor is a woman aged 18-29 years in good health and CMV-seronegative. The V and J genes are TRBV11-3 and TRBJ2-2; 7 bases are a match to TRBD2. DNA for the CDR3: TGTGCCAGCAGCTTTGGGGGGGGGAACACCGGGGAGCTGTTTTTT. Translated: CASSFGGGNTGELFF.